These T cell receptor beta chains were read from a single sample in a study of T-cell reconstitution after alpha-beta-depleted transplantation in children. MiXCR, applied by TCRdb to the PCR reads, yields one record per CDR3 protein. The data show 250,000 to 300,000 distinct CDR3 sequences, 9.5% to 10% seen once. This material consisted of PBMCs from the stem cell graft donor, taken from the stem cell graft. The receptor source for this set is a human donor who donated a stem cell graft to a child with SCID. The CDR3 runs from the conserved cysteine through the conserved F or W. D genes are given only for firm matches. Clone size is stated in some rows and not others, as once, few, many or a class when expanded.

v_call,j_call,clone_size,d_call,cdr3_aa,cdr3_nt
TRBV12-3/TRBV12-4,TRBJ1-6,many,NA,CASSLQGAISPLHF,TGTGCCAGCAGTCTCCAGGGTGCAATTTCACCCCTCCACTTT
TRBV5-1,TRBJ2-3,NA,NA,CASSFGQATDTQYF,TGCGCCAGCAGCTTTGGGCAGGCCACAGATACGCAGTATTTT
TRBV7-2,TRBJ1-1,NA,NA,CASSLDDRMNTEAFF,TGTGCCAGCAGCTTAGACGACAGGATGAACACTGAAGCTTTCTTT
TRBV12-3/TRBV12-4,TRBJ2-3,many,TRBD2,CASSGGLAGATDTQYF,TGTGCCAGCAGTGGCGGACTAGCGGGCGCCACAGATACGCAGTATTTT
TRBV11-2,TRBJ1-6,few,NA,CASSRVNSPLHF,TGTGCCAGCAGCCGCGTTAATTCACCCCTCCACTTT
TRBV18,TRBJ2-2,few,NA,CASSPPGTNTGELFF,TGTGCCAGCTCACCCCCCGGGACGAACACCGGGGAGCTGTTTTTT
TRBV12-3/TRBV12-4,TRBJ1-5,few,NA,CASSFEGVNQPQHF,TGTGCCAGCAGTTTCGAGGGGGTCAATCAGCCCCAGCATTTT
TRBV5-1,TRBJ2-1,few,TRBD1,CASSSGQGALVEQFF,TGCGCCAGCAGCTCGGGACAGGGGGCGCTGGTTGAGCAGTTCTTC
TRBV12-3/TRBV12-4,TRBJ1-2,many,NA,CASSLNRANLYGYTF,TGTGCCAGCAGTTTAAACAGGGCAAATCTCTATGGCTACACCTTC
TRBV6-5,TRBJ2-7,many,NA,CASSYGPSYEQYF,TGTGCCAGCAGTTACGGTCCTTCCTACGAGCAGTACTTC
TRBV5-1,TRBJ2-3,few,TRBD2,CASGALPASGFVNTQYF,TGCGCCAGCGGTGCTCTGCCGGCTAGCGGTTTTGTCAACACGCAGTATTTT
TRBV9,TRBJ2-2,many,TRBD1,CASSVGTENTGELFF,TGTGCCAGCAGCGTCGGGACAGAGAACACCGGGGAGCTGTTTTTT
TRBV7-9,TRBJ1-2,few,NA,CASSLASTAYGYTF,TGTGCCAGCAGCTTAGCTTCGACAGCCTATGGCTACACCTTC
TRBV3-1,TRBJ2-7,NA,TRBD2,CASSQWASGSYEQYF,TGTGCCAGCAGCCAATGGGCTAGCGGGTCCTACGAGCAGTACTTC
TRBV20-1,TRBJ1-5,few,NA,CSARGGGDYSNQPQHF,TGCAGTGCTAGAGGTGGTGGGGACTATAGCAATCAGCCCCAGCATTTT
TRBV7-2,TRBJ2-7,few,NA,CASSYGHSYEQYF,TGTGCCAGCAGCTACGGGCACTCCTACGAGCAGTACTTC
TRBV7-2,TRBJ1-3,NA,NA,CDSSRVNSGNTIYF,TGTGACAGCAGCAGAGTCAACTCTGGAAACACCATATATTTT
TRBV20-1,TRBJ2-7,NA,TRBD1,CSADIVTGAAHEQYF,TGCAGTGCCGACATCGTAACAGGGGCCGCCCACGAGCAGTACTTC
TRBV20-1,TRBJ2-7,NA,TRBD2,CSAQVQRGPSYEQYF,TGCAGTGCCCAGGTCCAGCGGGGACCCTCCTACGAGCAGTACTTC
TRBV12-3/TRBV12-4,TRBJ2-2,few,TRBD2,CASIPASGGTANTGELFF,TGTGCCAGCATCCCTGCTAGCGGGGGGACCGCGAACACCGGGGAGCTGTTTTTT
TRBV7-6,TRBJ2-1,once,TRBD2,CASSFIAGSYNEQFF,TGTGCCAGCAGCTTCATAGCGGGTTCCTACAATGAGCAGTTCTTC
TRBV11-2,TRBJ2-3,many,NA,CASSLDRPLASSTDTQYF,TGTGCCAGCAGCTTAGACAGGCCATTGGCTTCTAGCACAGATACGCAGTATTTT
TRBV2,TRBJ1-5,NA,NA,CASVGFGTPNQPQHF,TGTGCCAGCGTGGGCTTCGGGACACCTAATCAGCCCCAGCATTTT
TRBV28,TRBJ2-3,many,NA,CASSFLVGQVPDTQYF,TGTGCCAGCAGTTTCTTGGTGGGGCAGGTCCCAGATACGCAGTATTTT
TRBV5-1,TRBJ1-1,many,TRBD1,CASSSLGQGTEAFF,TGCGCCAGCAGCAGCTTGGGACAGGGGACTGAAGCTTTCTTT
TRBV7-9,TRBJ1-1,NA,NA,CASSAPDLSEAFF,TGTGCCAGCAGCGCCCCGGACTTGAGTGAAGCTTTCTTT
TRBV2,TRBJ2-5,NA,NA,CASTPPGVGETQYF,TGTGCCAGCACCCCCCCGGGGGTGGGGGAGACCCAGTACTTC
TRBV20-1,TRBJ2-1,few,NA,CSARDPNSGNEQFF,TGCAGTGCTAGAGATCCCAACTCTGGGAATGAGCAGTTCTTC
TRBV20-1,TRBJ2-1,many,TRBD2,CSAEGLAGENYNEQFF,TGCAGTGCAGAAGGACTAGCGGGGGAAAACTACAATGAGCAGTTCTTC
TRBV7-9,TRBJ2-1,few,TRBD2,CASSYPRSAGGFEQFF,TGTGCCAGCAGCTACCCGAGATCAGCGGGGGGTTTCGAGCAGTTCTTC
TRBV27,TRBJ2-3,few,TRBD1,CASSFAGTGTDTQYF,TGTGCCAGCAGTTTTGCCGGGACAGGAACAGATACGCAGTATTTT
TRBV5-1,TRBJ2-3,many,TRBD1,CASSAKTGITDTQYF,TGCGCCAGCAGCGCCAAGACAGGGATCACAGATACGCAGTATTTT
TRBV6-2/TRBV6-3,TRBJ2-7,NA,TRBD2,CASTSGTELLEQYF,TGTGCCAGCACCAGCGGGACCGAGTTGCTCGAGCAGTACTTC
TRBV9,TRBJ2-1,many,TRBD2,CASSLRGLAGPYNEQFF,TGTGCCAGCAGCCTAAGAGGGTTAGCGGGGCCGTACAATGAGCAGTTCTTC
TRBV27,TRBJ2-1,NA,NA,CASSLLPVYNEQFF,TGTGCCAGCAGTTTACTCCCAGTCTACAATGAGCAGTTCTTC
TRBV20-1,TRBJ1-2,few,NA,CSAADKIDGYTF,TGCAGTGCAGCCGACAAGATCGATGGCTACACCTTC
TRBV7-2,TRBJ2-3,NA,NA,CASSDSVPLDTQYF,TGTGCCAGCAGCGATTCGGTGCCGCTGGATACGCAGTATTTT
TRBV6-5,TRBJ2-5,few,NA,CASSRQFPQETQYF,TGTGCCAGCTCCCGACAGTTCCCCCAAGAGACCCAGTACTTC
TRBV6-1,TRBJ2-1,few,TRBD2,CASSAGLAGRRSYNEQFF,TGTGCCAGCAGTGCTGGACTAGCGGGGAGAAGATCCTACAATGAGCAGTTCTTC
TRBV5-1,TRBJ1-1,NA,TRBD1,CASSLEGGLPAFF,TGCGCCAGCAGCTTGGAAGGGGGCTTGCCAGCTTTCTTT
TRBV6-5,TRBJ1-2,few,NA,CASSYKGLHGYTF,TGTGCCAGCAGTTACAAGGGTTTGCATGGCTACACCTTC
TRBV7-9,TRBJ2-7,many,NA,CASSLGLHNYEQYF,TGTGCCAGCAGCTTAGGGTTACATAACTACGAGCAGTACTTC
TRBV7-9,TRBJ2-7,many,TRBD1,CASSLLTGQGAHEQYF,TGTGCCAGCAGCCTCTTGACGGGACAGGGGGCCCACGAGCAGTACTTC
TRBV27,TRBJ2-7,NA,NA,CASSGAGTYNEQYF,TGTGCCAGCAGTGGCGCCGGGACTTATAACGAGCAGTACTTC
TRBV5-1,TRBJ2-7,NA,TRBD1,CASSTFGQGSYEQYF,TGCGCCAGCAGCACTTTCGGACAGGGATCCTACGAGCAGTACTTC
TRBV27,TRBJ2-1,NA,TRBD1,CASSFSRDRPIPPLF,TGTGCCAGCAGTTTCTCCCGGGACAGGCCTATCCCCCCTCTCTTC
TRBV20-1,TRBJ1-4,few,TRBD1,CSARDNYGQGGEKLFF,TGCAGTGCTAGAGATAATTATGGACAGGGCGGTGAAAAACTGTTTTTT
TRBV5-6,TRBJ2-7,many,TRBD1,CASSLNWANRGEQYF,TGTGCCAGCAGCTTGAACTGGGCAAACAGGGGCGAGCAGTACTTC
TRBV12-3/TRBV12-4,TRBJ2-1,NA,NA,CASSLIGYNEQFF,TGTGCCAGCAGTTTGATAGGATACAATGAGCAGTTCTTC
TRBV12-3/TRBV12-4,TRBJ2-3,NA,NA,CASSPLGGSTDTQYF,TGTGCCAGCAGTCCCTTGGGGGGTAGCACAGATACGCAGTATTTT
TRBV7-3,TRBJ2-3,many,NA,CASSLTGPDTQYF,TGTGCCAGCAGCCTCACAGGGCCAGATACGCAGTATTTT
TRBV11-2,TRBJ2-2,NA,NA,CASSLAGVLFF,TGTGCCAGCAGCTTAGCCGGGGTGCTGTTTTTT
TRBV3-1,TRBJ2-3,NA,TRBD2,CASSGGGTNTDTQYF,TGTGCCAGCAGTGGCGGGGGGACAAACACAGATACGCAGTATTTT
TRBV20-1,TRBJ2-7,NA,NA,CSASVGAGGYEQYF,TGCAGTGCTAGCGTGGGGGCAGGGGGGTACGAGCAGTACTTC
TRBV20-1,TRBJ2-5,NA,NA,CSARGEAETQYF,TGCAGTGCCCGCGGGGAGGCAGAGACCCAGTACTTC
TRBV19,TRBJ2-7,NA,TRBD1,CASSSRQGSYEQYF,TGTGCCAGTAGTTCAAGACAGGGGAGCTACGAGCAGTACTTC